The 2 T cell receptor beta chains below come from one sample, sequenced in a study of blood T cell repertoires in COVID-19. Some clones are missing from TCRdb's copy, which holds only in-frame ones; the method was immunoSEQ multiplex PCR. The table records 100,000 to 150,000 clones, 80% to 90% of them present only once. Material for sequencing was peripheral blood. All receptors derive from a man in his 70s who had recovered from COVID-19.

This CDR3 reads CASSFTGTGFGTNEKLFF. In nucleotides, the CDR3 is TGCGCCAGCAGCTTTACCGGGACAGGGTTTGGAACTAATGAAAAACTGTTTTTT. The chain recombines TRBV5-1 with TRBJ1-4, with 9 bases aligning to TRBD1. CDR1 is SGHRS and CDR2 is YFSETQ in the germline V gene. The CDR3 has 18 amino acids. V shed 2 bases and J 1 base; nucleotides not matched to a gene: 9.

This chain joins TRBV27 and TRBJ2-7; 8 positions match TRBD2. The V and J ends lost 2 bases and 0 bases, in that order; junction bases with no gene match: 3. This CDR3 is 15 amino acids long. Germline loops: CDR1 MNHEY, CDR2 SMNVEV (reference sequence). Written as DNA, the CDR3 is TGTGCCAGCAGTTTAGTAGCGGGAAGCTCCTACGAGCAGTACTTC. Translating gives CASSLVAGSSYEQYF.